A selection of T cell receptor beta chains follows, all from one sample in a study of blood T cells in healthy people across ages. TCRdb recomputed calls from the 5' RACE reads with MiXCR, one row per CDR3 protein. This sample has hundreds of thousands of distinct CDR3 sequences; roughly 21% occur once, and the top ten carry 3% to 4%. Input material: blood. Source of these receptors: a man aged 70 or older in good health. Both conserved end residues are part of each CDR3. A D gene is named only where the DNA matches it firmly. The size entry is marked missing in some rows and otherwise reads once, few, many or a size class.

CDR3aa: CSALGNLEETQYF; CDR3nt: TGCAGTGCTCTCGGGAACCTAGAAGAGACCCAGTACTTC; v_gene: TRBV20-1; d_gene: -; abundance: -; len: 13; j_gene: TRBJ2-5
CDR3aa: CASSNGHSYEQYF; CDR3nt: TGTGCCAGCTCTAACGGACATTCCTACGAGCAGTACTTC; v_gene: TRBV18; d_gene: -; abundance: -; len: 13; j_gene: TRBJ2-7
CDR3aa: CASSLDRSEQFF; CDR3nt: TGCGCCAGCAGCTTGGACCGGTCGGAGCAGTTCTTC; v_gene: TRBV5-1; d_gene: -; abundance: -; len: 12; j_gene: TRBJ2-1
CDR3aa: CASRTGEETQYF; CDR3nt: TGTGCCAGCAGGACAGGCGAAGAGACCCAGTACTTC; v_gene: TRBV6-6; d_gene: -; abundance: many; len: 12; j_gene: TRBJ2-5
CDR3aa: CASSPGRTGELFF; CDR3nt: TGTGCCAGCAGTCCGGGACGAACCGGGGAGCTGTTTTTT; v_gene: TRBV2; d_gene: -; abundance: -; len: 13; j_gene: TRBJ2-2
CDR3aa: CASSTRDSQQETQYF; CDR3nt: TGTGCCAGCAGTACCAGGGACAGCCAACAAGAGACCCAGTACTTC; v_gene: TRBV27; d_gene: TRBD1; abundance: -; len: 15; j_gene: TRBJ2-5
CDR3aa: CQSGLAETQYF; CDR3nt: TGCCAGTCTGGACTAGCGGAGACCCAGTACTTC; v_gene: TRBV19; d_gene: TRBD2; abundance: few; len: 11; j_gene: TRBJ2-5
CDR3aa: CASSLISTGTASETQYF; CDR3nt: TGCGCCAGCAGCTTGATATCTACAGGGACGGCCAGTGAGACCCAGTACTTC; v_gene: TRBV5-1; d_gene: -; abundance: few; len: 17; j_gene: TRBJ2-5
CDR3aa: CSAVPLRESYNEQFF; CDR3nt: TGCAGTGCTGTCCCCCTCCGGGAGAGTTACAATGAGCAGTTCTTC; v_gene: TRBV20-1; d_gene: -; abundance: -; len: 15; j_gene: TRBJ2-1
CDR3aa: CASSVDGGAEHNEQFF; CDR3nt: TGTGCCAGCAGCGTAGATGGAGGAGCGGAACACAATGAGCAGTTCTTC; v_gene: TRBV9; d_gene: -; abundance: few; len: 16; j_gene: TRBJ2-1
CDR3aa: CASRRGTSGWNTGELFF; CDR3nt: TGTGCCAGCAGGAGGGGGACTAGCGGGTGGAACACCGGGGAGCTGTTTTTT; v_gene: TRBV6-1; d_gene: TRBD2; abundance: -; len: 17; j_gene: TRBJ2-2
CDR3aa: CSARRGGNEKLFF; CDR3nt: TGCAGTGCTAGAAGAGGGGGGAATGAAAAACTGTTTTTT; v_gene: TRBV20-1; d_gene: -; abundance: -; len: 13; j_gene: TRBJ1-4
CDR3aa: CASSIQQTNTEAFF; CDR3nt: TGTGCCAGTAGTATTCAGCAGACGAACACTGAAGCTTTCTTT; v_gene: TRBV19; d_gene: -; abundance: -; len: 14; j_gene: TRBJ1-1
CDR3aa: CASSLVDRDNEKLFF; CDR3nt: TGTGCCAGCAGTTTAGTCGACAGGGACAATGAAAAACTGTTTTTT; v_gene: TRBV28; d_gene: TRBD1; abundance: -; len: 15; j_gene: TRBJ1-4
CDR3aa: CASSFGRAKNIQYF; CDR3nt: TGTGCCAGCAGCTTTGGCCGGGCCAAAAACATTCAGTACTTC; v_gene: TRBV7-2; d_gene: -; abundance: few; len: 14; j_gene: TRBJ2-4
CDR3aa: CVSSLVLARGTQYF; CDR3nt: TGTGTCAGCAGCTTAGTACTAGCCCGGGGGACCCAGTACTTC; v_gene: TRBV11-2; d_gene: -; abundance: once; len: 14; j_gene: TRBJ2-5
CDR3aa: CASSRQFSGNTIYF; CDR3nt: TGCGCCAGCAGCCGACAGTTTTCGGGAAACACCATATATTTT; v_gene: TRBV4-1; d_gene: -; abundance: -; len: 14; j_gene: TRBJ1-3
CDR3aa: CASSLVAGVREQYF; CDR3nt: TGTGCCAGCAGTTTAGTAGCGGGAGTAAGAGAGCAGTACTTC; v_gene: TRBV28; d_gene: TRBD2; abundance: -; len: 14; j_gene: TRBJ2-5
CDR3aa: CSARVGRMGSYEQYF; CDR3nt: TGCAGTGCTAGAGTGGGCCGGATGGGATCATACGAGCAGTACTTC; v_gene: TRBV20-1; d_gene: -; abundance: few; len: 15; j_gene: TRBJ2-7
CDR3aa: CASSLGLSGRANEQFF; CDR3nt: TGTGCCAGCAGCTTAGGACTCAGCGGGAGGGCCAATGAGCAGTTCTTC; v_gene: TRBV7-6; d_gene: TRBD2; abundance: -; len: 16; j_gene: TRBJ2-1
CDR3aa: CASNPMDRGHERYF; CDR3nt: TGTGCCAGCAACCCTATGGACAGGGGGCACGAGCGGTACTTC; v_gene: TRBV2; d_gene: TRBD1; abundance: few; len: 14; j_gene: TRBJ2-5
CDR3aa: CASSLAYSYEQYF; CDR3nt: TGTGCCAGCAGCTTAGCCTATTCCTACGAGCAGTACTTC; v_gene: TRBV7-9; d_gene: -; abundance: many; len: 13; j_gene: TRBJ2-7
CDR3aa: CSAKGAFYEQYF; CDR3nt: TGCAGTGCCAAGGGGGCCTTCTACGAGCAGTACTTC; v_gene: TRBV20-1; d_gene: TRBD1; abundance: few; len: 12; j_gene: TRBJ2-7
CDR3aa: CASSLGPGQGVNEQFF; CDR3nt: TGTGCCAGCAGCTTAGGGCCGGGACAGGGGGTGAATGAGCAGTTCTTC; v_gene: TRBV7-3; d_gene: TRBD1; abundance: many; len: 16; j_gene: TRBJ2-1
CDR3aa: CASSMGLTSTDTQYF; CDR3nt: TGCGCCAGCAGCATGGGACTTACCTCCACAGATACGCAGTATTTT; v_gene: TRBV5-1; d_gene: -; abundance: few; len: 15; j_gene: TRBJ2-3
CDR3aa: CASSYRNQGLYGYTF; CDR3nt: TGTGCCAGCAGTTACCGAAATCAGGGGCTCTATGGCTACACCTTC; v_gene: TRBV6-5; d_gene: -; abundance: -; len: 15; j_gene: TRBJ1-2
CDR3aa: CSAVAGVANEQFF; CDR3nt: TGCAGTGCTGTAGCGGGAGTGGCAAATGAGCAGTTCTTC; v_gene: TRBV20-1; d_gene: TRBD2; abundance: -; len: 13; j_gene: TRBJ2-1
CDR3aa: CASSSSNTGGLFF; CDR3nt: TGTGCCAGCAGTAGCTCGAACACCGGGGGGCTGTTTTTT; v_gene: TRBV6-6; d_gene: -; abundance: -; len: 13; j_gene: TRBJ2-2
CDR3aa: CASRTSGSYTGELFF; CDR3nt: TGTGCCAGCAGGACTAGCGGGAGTTACACCGGGGAGCTGTTTTTT; v_gene: TRBV6-1; d_gene: TRBD2; abundance: few; len: 15; j_gene: TRBJ2-2
CDR3aa: CASSLRLAGGTGELFF; CDR3nt: TGTGCCAGCAGCCTCCGCCTAGCGGGAGGGACCGGGGAGCTGTTTTTT; v_gene: TRBV3-1; d_gene: TRBD2; abundance: few; len: 16; j_gene: TRBJ2-2
CDR3aa: CATSSSAGVSGELFF; CDR3nt: TGTGCCACCAGCAGTTCAGCGGGAGTATCTGGGGAGCTGTTTTTT; v_gene: TRBV15; d_gene: TRBD2; abundance: -; len: 15; j_gene: TRBJ2-2
CDR3aa: CSAKGGRVYSNQPQHF; CDR3nt: TGCAGTGCTAAGGGGGGGAGGGTGTATAGCAATCAGCCCCAGCATTTT; v_gene: TRBV20-1; d_gene: -; abundance: few; len: 16; j_gene: TRBJ1-5
CDR3aa: CASSPSKLTYEQYF; CDR3nt: TGTGCCAGCAGCCCGAGCAAGTTAACCTACGAGCAGTACTTC; v_gene: TRBV6-6; d_gene: -; abundance: -; len: 14; j_gene: TRBJ2-7
CDR3aa: CSARMARRAYNEQFF; CDR3nt: TGCAGTGCTAGAATGGCTAGGCGGGCTTACAATGAGCAGTTCTTC; v_gene: TRBV20-1; d_gene: -; abundance: -; len: 15; j_gene: TRBJ2-1
CDR3aa: CASSRRDRANIQYF; CDR3nt: TGCGCCAGCAGCCGCCGGGACAGGGCAAACATTCAGTACTTC; v_gene: TRBV5-1; d_gene: TRBD1; abundance: few; len: 14; j_gene: TRBJ2-4
CDR3aa: CASSQVSGPYEQYF; CDR3nt: TGTGCCAGCAGCCAAGTTAGCGGCCCCTACGAGCAGTACTTC; v_gene: TRBV3-1; d_gene: -; abundance: -; len: 14; j_gene: TRBJ2-7
CDR3aa: CASRQTEAGAKGTQYF; CDR3nt: TGCGCCAGCAGACAAACCGAAGCGGGAGCAAAAGGTACGCAGTATTTT; v_gene: TRBV10-2; d_gene: TRBD2; abundance: few; len: 16; j_gene: TRBJ2-3
CDR3aa: CASSQGLAVTDTQYF; CDR3nt: TGTGCCAGCAGCCAAGGGCTAGCGGTCACAGATACGCAGTATTTT; v_gene: TRBV3-1; d_gene: TRBD2; abundance: -; len: 15; j_gene: TRBJ2-3
CDR3aa: CASSPPSGRAQYF; CDR3nt: TGTGCCAGCTCACCACCTAGCGGGAGGGCGCAGTACTTC; v_gene: TRBV18; d_gene: TRBD2; abundance: -; len: 13; j_gene: TRBJ2-7
CDR3aa: CSATNRRASDTQYF; CDR3nt: TGCAGTGCTACAAATAGGAGGGCCTCAGATACGCAGTATTTT; v_gene: TRBV20-1; d_gene: -; abundance: few; len: 14; j_gene: TRBJ2-3
CDR3aa: CASRDFQETQYF; CDR3nt: TGTGCCAGCAGGGACTTTCAAGAGACCCAGTACTTC; v_gene: TRBV27; d_gene: -; abundance: -; len: 12; j_gene: TRBJ2-5
CDR3aa: CSARARVGGYTF; CDR3nt: TGCAGTGCTAGAGCCAGGGTGGGTGGCTACACCTTC; v_gene: TRBV20-1; d_gene: -; abundance: few; len: 12; j_gene: TRBJ1-2
CDR3aa: CSARDPLVNTEAFF; CDR3nt: TGCAGTGCTAGAGATCCCCTGGTGAACACTGAAGCTTTCTTT; v_gene: TRBV20-1; d_gene: -; abundance: -; len: 14; j_gene: TRBJ1-1
CDR3aa: CAIRRGGSVQETQYF; CDR3nt: TGTGCCATCCGACGGGGGGGGTCTGTCCAAGAGACCCAGTACTTC; v_gene: TRBV10-3; d_gene: TRBD2; abundance: few; len: 15; j_gene: TRBJ2-5
CDR3aa: CASVNEASYNEQFF; CDR3nt: TGCGCCAGCGTCAACGAAGCGTCCTACAATGAGCAGTTCTTC; v_gene: TRBV5-1; d_gene: -; abundance: few; len: 14; j_gene: TRBJ2-1
CDR3aa: CASGQRSSYNEQFF; CDR3nt: TGTGCCAGCGGTCAGCGGAGCTCCTACAATGAGCAGTTCTTC; v_gene: TRBV12-3/TRBV12-4; d_gene: -; abundance: -; len: 14; j_gene: TRBJ2-1
CDR3aa: CASSSSGNPTDTQYF; CDR3nt: TGTGCCAGCAGCAGTAGCGGAAACCCCACAGATACGCAGTATTTT; v_gene: TRBV11-2; d_gene: -; abundance: few; len: 15; j_gene: TRBJ2-3
CDR3aa: CASSPRGGGNAGELFF; CDR3nt: TGTGCCAGCAGCCCCAGAGGTGGGGGTAACGCCGGGGAGCTGTTTTTT; v_gene: TRBV9; d_gene: -; abundance: few; len: 16; j_gene: TRBJ2-2
CDR3aa: CSAREPGQGGYTF; CDR3nt: TGCAGTGCTAGAGAACCGGGACAGGGGGGCTACACCTTC; v_gene: TRBV20-1; d_gene: TRBD1; abundance: few; len: 13; j_gene: TRBJ1-2
CDR3aa: CSARGYRGPGYEQYF; CDR3nt: TGCAGTGCTAGAGGCTACAGGGGGCCGGGGTACGAGCAGTACTTC; v_gene: TRBV20-1; d_gene: TRBD1; abundance: -; len: 15; j_gene: TRBJ2-7
CDR3aa: CASIPGQLSYNEQFF; CDR3nt: TGTGCCAGCATCCCGGGACAGCTATCCTACAATGAGCAGTTCTTC; v_gene: TRBV2; d_gene: TRBD1; abundance: few; len: 15; j_gene: TRBJ2-1
CDR3aa: CASSAGTAYEQYF; CDR3nt: TGTGCCAGCAGCGCCGGGACAGCCTACGAGCAGTACTTC; v_gene: TRBV11-2; d_gene: TRBD1; abundance: many; len: 13; j_gene: TRBJ2-7
CDR3aa: CASSFDRPETQYF; CDR3nt: TGTGCCAGCAGCTTTGACAGGCCGGAGACCCAGTACTTC; v_gene: TRBV7-6; d_gene: -; abundance: -; len: 13; j_gene: TRBJ2-5
CDR3aa: CASSPLSSGPYNEQFF; CDR3nt: TGTGCCAGCAGTCCCCTTTCTAGCGGCCCCTACAATGAGCAGTTCTTC; v_gene: TRBV28; d_gene: TRBD2; abundance: -; len: 16; j_gene: TRBJ2-1
CDR3aa: CASSSNRENTGELFF; CDR3nt: TGTGCCAGCAGCTCCAACAGAGAAAACACCGGGGAGCTGTTTTTT; v_gene: TRBV7-3; d_gene: -; abundance: -; len: 15; j_gene: TRBJ2-2